This T cell receptor beta chain was found in a study of Ad26.COV2.S vaccination and SARS-CoV-2 variants. Overall study: Dosing was one shot or two shots 56 days apart. Study outcomes and limitations: Vaccine and placebo groups showed comparable non-spike TCR breadth. Ad26.COV2.S recipients had broader spike-specific TCRs (P = 0.0014). There was reportedly substantial breadth in spike-specific CD8+ and CD4+ T cell responses after vaccination.

Note on this clone: Its specificity is not known.

Some clones are missing from TCRdb's copy, which holds only in-frame ones; the method was immunoSEQ multiplex PCR. The sample yields under 550,000 clones, 80% to 95% seen once. The CDR3 is 15 residues long. Germline V gene lookup returns CDR1 MDHEN and CDR2 SYDVKM. Trimming cost V 3 bases and J 4 bases, with 12 bases left between them. Documented treatment: 19 received Ad26.COV2.S at low or high dose, single or two shots; five or six received placebo; per-sample allocation not given. After the first vaccine or placebo injection, samples were drawn on day 63. The sequencing here drew on peripheral blood, taken in a trial of Ad26.COV2.S vaccine versus placebo. The V and J genes are TRBV28 and TRBJ2-2; D might be TRBD1 (5 bases). This TCR was sampled from a person aged 18-60 years who received the Ad26.COV2.S COVID-19 vaccine or a placebo. The CDR3 reads CASSFIRTPTGELFF. The DNA of the CDR3 is TGTGCCAGCAGTTTCATTCGGACACCCACCGGGGAGCTGTTTTTT. The full variable domain, rest sourced from reference TRBV28 and TRBJ2-2, is DVKVTQSSRYLVKRTGEKVFLECVQDMDHENMFWYRQDPGLGLRLIYFSYDVKMKEKGDIPEGYSVSREKKERFSLILESASTNQTSMYLCASSFIRTPTGELFFGEGSRLTVL.